The present T cell receptor beta chain was sequenced within a study of regulatory T cells in long-lasting Graves disease. Study-level results: Newly diagnosed patients shared 950 to 1,000 public clonotypes; persistent patients shared about 2,500. Persistent disease preferred TRBV28, TRBJ1-2 and TRBJ2-5; new disease, TRBV20-1 and TRBJ2-1. Persistent-disease Graves' patients showed less TCR diversity than new cases.

The CDR3 covers 16 residues. Germline CDR1 is LGHNA and CDR2 is YSLEER. Trimming shortened V by 4 bases and J by 0 bases, and 10 bases separated the two germline ends. Sequencing libraries for TCR beta were prepared with iRepertoire HTBI primers and Arm-PCR of CDR3 regions. How the authors handled the data: Identification across samples found fewer than 65 TRBV and roughly 13 TRBJ segments. TCRdb passed the multiplex PCR reads through MiXCR, listing each CDR3 protein once. The V and J calls were determined by TCRdb, not by the authors. The table records approximately 290,000 distinct CDR3 sequences, 20% to 25% of them present only once. This clonotype was counted between two and nine times. Its target is unknown. Time point specified: persistent/refractory GD, antithyroid drugs over 5 years with positive TRAb. PBMC-derived RNA was used for the TCR library.

The sample in question was peripheral blood mononuclear cells (PBMCs), obtained when the disease was refractory, from a patient treated with antithyroid drugs. The chain joins TRBV4-3 to TRBJ2-6, with a tentative D call TRBD1 (6 bases). The receptor was isolated from a female donor with Graves disease. The CDR3 protein is CASSRGTPSGANVLTF. The CDR3 coding sequence is TGCGCCAGCAGCCGGGGGACACCCTCTGGGGCCAACGTCCTGACTTTC.